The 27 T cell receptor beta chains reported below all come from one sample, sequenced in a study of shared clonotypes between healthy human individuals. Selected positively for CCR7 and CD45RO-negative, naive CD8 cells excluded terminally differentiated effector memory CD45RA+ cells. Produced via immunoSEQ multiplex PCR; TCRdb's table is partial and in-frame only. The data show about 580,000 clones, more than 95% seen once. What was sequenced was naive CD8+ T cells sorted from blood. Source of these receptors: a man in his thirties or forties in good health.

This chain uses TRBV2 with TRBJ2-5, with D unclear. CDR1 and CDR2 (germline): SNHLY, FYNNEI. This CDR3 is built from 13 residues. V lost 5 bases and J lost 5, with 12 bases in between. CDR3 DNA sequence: TGTGCCAGCAGTACCCGTCGTGCGGAGACCCAGTACTTC. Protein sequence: CASSTRRAETQYF. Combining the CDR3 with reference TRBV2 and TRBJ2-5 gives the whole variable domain EPEVTQTPSHQVTQMGQEVILRCVPISNHLYFYWYRQILGQKVEFLVSFYNNEISEKSEIFDDQFSVERPDGSNFTLKIRSTKLEDSAMYFCASSTRRAETQYFGPGTRLLVL.

For the CDR3, the DNA is TGTGCCAGTAGTATTTCCCAGCTAGCCAAAAACATTCAGTACTTC. Residues: CASSISQLAKNIQYF. The V gene is TRBV19, the J gene TRBJ2-4; no reliable D call. The CDR3 extends over 15 amino acids. Germline V gives CDR1 LNHDA, CDR2 SQIVND (reference sequence). The V end was cut by 3 bases, the J end by 0 bases, with 9 bases between.

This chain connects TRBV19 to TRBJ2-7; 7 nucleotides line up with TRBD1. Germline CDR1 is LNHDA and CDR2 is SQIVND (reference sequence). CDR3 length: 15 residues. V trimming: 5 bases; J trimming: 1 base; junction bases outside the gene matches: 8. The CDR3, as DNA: TGTGCCAGTAGTGTAGTAGGGACAGCTTCCTACGAGCAGTACTTC. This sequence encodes CASSVVGTASYEQYF.

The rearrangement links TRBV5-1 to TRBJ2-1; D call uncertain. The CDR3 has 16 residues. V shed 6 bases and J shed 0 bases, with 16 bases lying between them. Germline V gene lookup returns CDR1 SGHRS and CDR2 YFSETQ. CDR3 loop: CASKLERIASYNEQFF. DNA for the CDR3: TGCGCCAGCAAGCTTGAGAGAATAGCCTCCTACAATGAGCAGTTCTTC.

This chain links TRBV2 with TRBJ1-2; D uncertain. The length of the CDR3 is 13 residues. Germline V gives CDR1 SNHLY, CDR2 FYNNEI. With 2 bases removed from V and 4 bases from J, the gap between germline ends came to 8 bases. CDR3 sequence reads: CASSERAGYGYTF. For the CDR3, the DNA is TGTGCCAGCAGTGAAAGGGCAGGCTATGGCTACACCTTC.

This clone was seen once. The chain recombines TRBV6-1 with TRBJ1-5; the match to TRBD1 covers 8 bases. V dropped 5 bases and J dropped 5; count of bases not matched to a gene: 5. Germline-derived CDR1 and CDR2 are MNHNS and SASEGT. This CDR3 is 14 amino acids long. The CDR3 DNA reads TGTGCCAGCAGTAACAGGGGGTTGGATCAGCCCCAGCATTTT. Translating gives CASSNRGLDQPQHF.

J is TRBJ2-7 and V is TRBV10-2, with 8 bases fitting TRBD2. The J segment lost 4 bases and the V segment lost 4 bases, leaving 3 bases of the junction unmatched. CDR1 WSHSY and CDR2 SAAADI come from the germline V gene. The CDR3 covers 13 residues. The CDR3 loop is CASSGLAGYEQYF. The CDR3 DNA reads TGCGCCAGCAGTGGGCTAGCGGGTTACGAGCAGTACTTC.

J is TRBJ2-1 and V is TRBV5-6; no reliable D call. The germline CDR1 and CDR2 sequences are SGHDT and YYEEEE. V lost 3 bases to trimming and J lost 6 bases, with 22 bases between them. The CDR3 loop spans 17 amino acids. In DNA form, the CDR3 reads TGTGCCAGCAGCTGGAGCGTTTCAGCACATCCGAGCAATGAGCAGTTCTTC. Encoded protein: CASSWSVSAHPSNEQFF.

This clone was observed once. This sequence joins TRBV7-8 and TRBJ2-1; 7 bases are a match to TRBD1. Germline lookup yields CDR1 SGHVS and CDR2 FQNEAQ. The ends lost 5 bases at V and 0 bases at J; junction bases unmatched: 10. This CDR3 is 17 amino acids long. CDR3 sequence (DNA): TGTGCCAGCAGCGCCCGGGACAGAACCAGCTCCTACAATGAGCAGTTCTTC. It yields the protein CASSARDRTSSYNEQFF.

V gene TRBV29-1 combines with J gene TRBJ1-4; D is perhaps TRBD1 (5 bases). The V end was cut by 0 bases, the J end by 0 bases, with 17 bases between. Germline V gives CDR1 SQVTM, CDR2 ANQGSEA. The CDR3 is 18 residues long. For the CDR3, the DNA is TGCAGCGTTGAAGAACCCCGGGACCTGCTTGCAACTAATGAAAAACTGTTTTTT. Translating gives CSVEEPRDLLATNEKLFF. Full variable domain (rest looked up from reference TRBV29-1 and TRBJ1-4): SAVISQKPSRDICQRGTSLTIQCQVDSQVTMMFWYRQQPGQSLTLIATANQGSEATYESGFVIDKFPISRPNLTFSTLTVSNMSPEDSSIYLCSVEEPRDLLATNEKLFFGSGTQLSVL.

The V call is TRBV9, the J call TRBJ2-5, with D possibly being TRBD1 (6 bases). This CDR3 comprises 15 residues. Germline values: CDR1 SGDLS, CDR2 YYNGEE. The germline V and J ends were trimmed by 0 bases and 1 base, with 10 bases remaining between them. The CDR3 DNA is TGTGCCAGCAGCGTAGAGGGGGTTCCCCAAGAGACCCAGTACTTC. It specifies CASSVEGVPQETQYF.

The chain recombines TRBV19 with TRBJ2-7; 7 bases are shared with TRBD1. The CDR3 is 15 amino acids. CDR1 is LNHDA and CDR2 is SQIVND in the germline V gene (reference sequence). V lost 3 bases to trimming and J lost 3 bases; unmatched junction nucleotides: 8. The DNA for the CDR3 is TGTGCCAGTAGTATGGAGGCGACAGGGTTCTACGAGCAGTACTTC. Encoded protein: CASSMEATGFYEQYF.

CDR3 residues: CASSLGQGNQPQHF. Written as DNA, the CDR3 is TGTGCCAGCAGTCTAGGACAGGGCAATCAGCCCCAGCATTTT. The V and J genes are TRBV6-6 and TRBJ1-5; TRBD1 matches 7 bases. The CDR3 is 14 amino acids. Trimming at V came to 5 bases and at J to 2 bases, leaving 3 bases not matched to a gene. Looked up from germline, CDR1 is MNHNY and CDR2 is SVGAGI (reference sequence).

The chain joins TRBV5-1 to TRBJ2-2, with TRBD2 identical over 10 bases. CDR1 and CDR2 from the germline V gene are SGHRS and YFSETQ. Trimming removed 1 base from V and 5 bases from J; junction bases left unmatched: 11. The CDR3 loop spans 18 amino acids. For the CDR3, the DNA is TGCGCCAGCAGCTTGCGGCTAGCGGGAGTCGCCGGGACCGGGGAGCTGTTTTTT. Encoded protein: CASSLRLAGVAGTGELFF.

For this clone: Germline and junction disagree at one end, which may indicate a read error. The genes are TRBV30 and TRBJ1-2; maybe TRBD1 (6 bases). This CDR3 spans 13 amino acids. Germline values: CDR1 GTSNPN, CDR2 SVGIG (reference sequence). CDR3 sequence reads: CAWSVTGGFYRNF. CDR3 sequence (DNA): TGTGCCTGGAGTGTAACCGGGGGCTTCTACAGGAACTTC.

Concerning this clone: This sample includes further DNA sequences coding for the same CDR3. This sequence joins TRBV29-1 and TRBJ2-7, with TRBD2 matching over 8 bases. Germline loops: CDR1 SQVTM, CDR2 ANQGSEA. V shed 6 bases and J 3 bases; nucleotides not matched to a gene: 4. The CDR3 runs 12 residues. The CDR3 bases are TGCAGCGTGGAAACTAGCGGCTACGAGCAGTACTTC. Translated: CSVETSGYEQYF.

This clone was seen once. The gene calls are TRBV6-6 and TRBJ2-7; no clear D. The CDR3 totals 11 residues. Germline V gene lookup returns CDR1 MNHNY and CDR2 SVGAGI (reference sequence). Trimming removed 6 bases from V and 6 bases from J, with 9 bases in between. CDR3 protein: CASSSPGEQYF. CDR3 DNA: TGTGCCAGCAGCTCCCCAGGCGAGCAGTACTTC.

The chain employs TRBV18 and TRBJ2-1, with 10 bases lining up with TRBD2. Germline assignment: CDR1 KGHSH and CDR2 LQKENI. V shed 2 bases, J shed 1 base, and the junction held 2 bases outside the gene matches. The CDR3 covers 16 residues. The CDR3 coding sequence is TGTGCCAGCTCACCAGGGACTAGCGAATCCTACAATGAGCAGTTCTTC. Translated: CASSPGTSESYNEQFF.

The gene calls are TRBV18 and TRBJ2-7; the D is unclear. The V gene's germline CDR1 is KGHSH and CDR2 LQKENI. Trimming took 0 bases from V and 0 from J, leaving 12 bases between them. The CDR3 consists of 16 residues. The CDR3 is CASSPPPRSNSYEQYF. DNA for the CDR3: TGTGCCAGCTCACCACCCCCCCGCAGCAACTCCTACGAGCAGTACTTC.

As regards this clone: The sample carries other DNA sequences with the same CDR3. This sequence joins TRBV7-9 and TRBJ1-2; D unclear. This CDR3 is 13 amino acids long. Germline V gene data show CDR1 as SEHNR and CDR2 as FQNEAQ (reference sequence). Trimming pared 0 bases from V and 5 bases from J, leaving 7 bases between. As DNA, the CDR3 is TGTGCCAGCAGCTTAGCGGGATTTTATGGCTACACCTTC. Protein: CASSLAGFYGYTF.

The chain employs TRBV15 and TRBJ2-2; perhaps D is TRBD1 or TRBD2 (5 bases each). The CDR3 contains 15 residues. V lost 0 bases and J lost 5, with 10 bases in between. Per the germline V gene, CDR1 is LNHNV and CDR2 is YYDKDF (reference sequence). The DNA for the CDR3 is TGTGCCACCAGCAGAGAGGCCGGGGCAACCGGGGAGCTGTTTTTT. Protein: CATSREAGATGELFF.

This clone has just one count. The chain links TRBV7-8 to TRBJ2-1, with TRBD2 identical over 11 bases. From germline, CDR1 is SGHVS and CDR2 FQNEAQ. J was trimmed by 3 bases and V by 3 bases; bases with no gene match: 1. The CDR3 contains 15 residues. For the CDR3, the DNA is TGTGCCAGCAGCTTTAGCGGGAGGGTCTACAATGAGCAGTTCTTC. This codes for CASSFSGRVYNEQFF.

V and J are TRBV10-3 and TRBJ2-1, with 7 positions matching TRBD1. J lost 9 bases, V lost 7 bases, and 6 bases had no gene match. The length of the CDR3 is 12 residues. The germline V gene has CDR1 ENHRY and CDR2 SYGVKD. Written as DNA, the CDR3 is TGTGCCATCACCGAGGGGGCAGGTGAGCAGTTCTTC. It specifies CAITEGAGEQFF.

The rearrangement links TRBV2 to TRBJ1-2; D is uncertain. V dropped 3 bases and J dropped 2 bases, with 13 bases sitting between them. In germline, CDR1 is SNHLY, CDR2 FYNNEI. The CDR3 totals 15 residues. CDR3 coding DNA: TGTGCCAGCAGTGACAACAAGGAATTGAACTATGGCTACACCTTC. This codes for CASSDNKELNYGYTF. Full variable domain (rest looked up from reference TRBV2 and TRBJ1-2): EPEVTQTPSHQVTQMGQEVILRCVPISNHLYFYWYRQILGQKVEFLVSFYNNEISEKSEIFDDQFSVERPDGSNFTLKIRSTKLEDSAMYFCASSDNKELNYGYTFGSGTRLTVV.

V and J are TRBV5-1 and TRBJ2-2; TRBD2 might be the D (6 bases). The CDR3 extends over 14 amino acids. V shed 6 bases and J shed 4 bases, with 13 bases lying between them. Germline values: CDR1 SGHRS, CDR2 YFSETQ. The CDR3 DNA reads TGCGCCAGCATCCCCCTTAGCGGCACCGGGGAGCTGTTTTTT. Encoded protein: CASIPLSGTGELFF.

The CDR3 loop reads CASSSGGGQDTQYF. In DNA form, the CDR3 reads TGTGCCAGCAGCTCTGGGGGAGGTCAAGATACGCAGTATTTT. The chain is built from TRBV5-6 and TRBJ2-3; tentatively, D is TRBD2 (6 bases). Trimming cost V 3 bases and J 5 bases, with 13 bases left between them. CDR1 is SGHDT and CDR2 is YYEEEE in the germline V gene. This CDR3 comprises 14 residues. The full variable domain, with the rest looked up from reference TRBV5-6 and TRBJ2-3, is DAGVTQSPTHLIKTRGQQVTLRCSPKSGHDTVSWYQQALGQGPQFIFQYYEEEERQRGNFPDRFSGHQFPNYSSELNVNALLLGDSALYLCASSSGGGQDTQYFGPGTRLTVL.

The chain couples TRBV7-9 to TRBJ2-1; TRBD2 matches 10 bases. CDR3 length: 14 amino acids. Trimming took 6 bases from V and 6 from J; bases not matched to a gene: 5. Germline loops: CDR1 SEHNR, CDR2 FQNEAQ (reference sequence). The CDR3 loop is CASRAGGVSNEQFF. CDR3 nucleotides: TGTGCCAGCAGAGCGGGAGGGGTGTCCAATGAGCAGTTCTTC.